The 7 T cell receptor beta chains presented below share a single source sample, sequenced in a study of shared clonotypes between healthy human individuals (dated by TCRdb to about 2020). Library construction relied on the immunoSEQ multiplex PCR assay. TCRdb carries this immuneACCESS record with in-frame sequences only. Its versions omit some clonotypes, under half of them owing to an unresolved V gene in the studies checked, with the rest unexplained. The sample records 700,000 or so clones, approximately 79% of which are singletons. Roughly 1.8% of the sample lies in the top ten. The sequencing sample was made of memory CD4+ T cells sorted from blood. This specimen's cell subset or site label, per the study, means: CD45RA-negative fraction. Receptors originate from a woman aged 30 to 39 in good health.

Points on this clone: Other DNA sequences in this sample translate to the same CDR3. The rearrangement joins TRBV5-1 to TRBJ1-3; a weak D match, TRBD1 (5 bases). This CDR3 has 14 amino acids. Germline values: CDR1 SGHRS, CDR2 YFSETQ. V was trimmed by 4 bases and J by 4 bases, leaving 12 bases between them. The CDR3 nucleotides are TGCGCCAGCAGCCTCGGGACGGCGGGAAACACCATATATTTT. Protein sequence: CASSLGTAGNTIYF.

This clone was detected many times. Other DNA sequences in this sample translate to the same CDR3. This chain connects TRBV27 to TRBJ2-2; D remains unclear. Germline-derived CDR1 and CDR2 are MNHEY and SMNVEV (reference sequence). Trimming shortened V by 6 bases and J by 0 bases, and 8 bases separated the two germline ends. This CDR3 spans 14 amino acids. CDR3 in DNA: TGTGCCAGCAGCTCCCAACCGAACACCGGGGAGCTGTTTTTT. Amino acids: CASSSQPNTGELFF.

As to this clone: The same CDR3 arises from other DNA sequences in this sample as well. This chain joins TRBV5-1 and TRBJ2-1; D call uncertain. Trimming removed 4 bases at V and 4 bases at J, with 15 bases between. CDR1 and CDR2 from the germline V gene are SGHRS and YFSETQ. The CDR3 extends over 15 amino acids. CDR3 residues: CASSLDSGLYNEQFF. DNA for the CDR3: TGCGCCAGCAGCCTGGATAGTGGGCTTTACAATGAGCAGTTCTTC.

The chain combines TRBV27 with TRBJ1-1, with a possible D match to TRBD1 (6 bases). The CDR3 consists of 16 residues. V lost 6 bases and J 0 bases, leaving 17 bases between the germline ends. The germline V gene has CDR1 MNHEY and CDR2 SMNVEV (reference sequence). The DNA for the CDR3 is TGTGCCAGCAGCTCCGTCGGGGGCGCCGTGAACACTGAAGCTTTCTTT. Protein: CASSSVGGAVNTEAFF.

This clone was observed once. CDR3 sequence (DNA): TGTGCCAGTAGTACGGGGGGGACAGGGAACAACTATGGCTACACCTTC. Its protein is CASSTGGTGNNYGYTF. This chain joins TRBV19 and TRBJ1-2, with TRBD1 matching over 9 bases. In germline, CDR1 is LNHDA, CDR2 SQIVND (reference sequence). The junction had 8 bases not matched to a gene; V was cut back by 4 bases and J by 2 bases. This CDR3 has 16 amino acids.

This clone is a singleton in its sample. The gene calls are TRBV7-9 and TRBJ1-3, with D maybe TRBD1 (5 bases). This CDR3 contains 15 residues. The V and J ends lost 1 base and 4 bases respectively, with 11 bases between them. Germline V gene lookup returns CDR1 SEHNR and CDR2 FQNEAQ (reference sequence). This CDR3 is CASSLGEGLGNTIYF. CDR3 in DNA: TGTGCCAGCAGCTTAGGAGAGGGACTCGGAAACACCATATATTTT.

This clone has more than one count but fewer than ten. This chain joins TRBV4-1 and TRBJ1-5; D gene uncertain. The V end lost 3 bases, the J end lost 0 bases, and 6 bases lay between the germline ends. The CDR3 has 14 amino acids. Germline CDR1 reads MGHRA; CDR2 reads YSYEKL. The CDR3 protein is CASSHRNSNQPQHF. CDR3 nucleotide sequence: TGCGCCAGCAGCCACCGAAATAGCAATCAGCCCCAGCATTTT.